This is a list of T cell receptor beta chains from one sample in a study of cytomegalovirus exposure and HLA in healthy donors. Here immunoSEQ multiplex PCR was the method, and the copy in TCRdb shows in-frame clones only, minus some. The data contain 100,000 to 150,000 clones, about 84% of them singletons. The sequenced material came from PBMCs. Receptors originate from a boy aged 5-17 years in good health and CMV-seronegative. The CDR3 runs from the conserved cysteine through the conserved F or W. The size entry is marked missing in some rows and otherwise reads once, few, many or a size class.

NA,TRBJ2-7,TRBV5-1,15,CASSPGTVVSYEQYF
NA,TRBJ2-7,TRBV4-1,18,CASSLGTAQTLTSYEQYF
NA,TRBJ2-7,TRBV7-8,14,CASRSGRTGHEQYF
few,TRBJ1-1,TRBV5-1,16,CASSRGTGIMNTEAFF
NA,TRBJ1-2,TRBV6-1,16,CASSEPGQMLVYGYTF
once,TRBJ2-3,TRBV5-1,18,CASSLKAGGIVIPDTQYF
NA,TRBJ2-7,TRBV7-2,12,CASSFPPSEQYF
NA,TRBJ1-2,TRBV6-1,12,CASSVGEGTYTF
NA,TRBJ2-7,TRBV7-3,13,CASSLIRGSEQYF
NA,TRBJ2-2,TRBV27,16,CASSPRTGSGTGELFF
NA,TRBJ2-1,TRBV25-1,15,CASKKAGGLHNEQFF
once,TRBJ1-1,TRBV7-2,14,CASSLGGGSTEAFF
NA,TRBJ1-1,TRBV11-2,15,CASSPRDRGHTEAFF
NA,TRBJ2-3,TRBV27,18,CASSPGTSGRALTDTQYF
once,TRBJ1-1,TRBV11-2,14,CASSLASGGTEAFF
NA,TRBJ1-1,TRBV6-5,15,CASSSNTGEQTEAFF
NA,TRBJ2-7,TRBV5-1,14,CASSSTSVVYEQYF
NA,TRBJ2-1,TRBV30,13,CAWSRGNYNEQFF
NA,TRBJ1-1,TRBV5-4,14,CASSWARANTEAFF
NA,TRBJ2-3,TRBV7-9,15,CASSLTREYTDTQYF
NA,TRBJ2-7,TRBV28,13,CASVPGGSYEQYF
once,TRBJ1-5,TRBV7-9,13,CASSEQGGQPQHF
NA,TRBJ2-2,TRBV4-2,16,CASSPRGTSNTGELFF
once,TRBJ2-7,TRBV5-1,15,CASSRLGTGSYEQYF
few,TRBJ2-3,TRBV7-2,13,CASSVSSTDTQYF
few,TRBJ1-2,TRBV2,14,CASRTIQGNYGYTF
NA,TRBJ1-1,TRBV5-1,14,CASTRDSLNTEAFF
NA,TRBJ1-5,TRBV18,14,CASSPGTVSGPQHF
NA,TRBJ1-2,TRBV2,14,CASSHRDRIYGYTF
few,TRBJ1-1,TRBV4-2,13,CASSQRGVTEAFF
once,TRBJ2-1,TRBV25-1,17,CASSPRTSGIVINEQFF